Listed below are T cell receptor beta chains from one sample, sequenced in a study of blood T cell repertoires in COVID-19. Measured with immunoSEQ multiplex PCR; TCRdb has only the in-frame clones, and not every one. The sample carries nearly 200,000 clones, 70% to 90% recorded once. Sequenced input: peripheral blood. These receptors all come from a woman between 40 and 55 years old who had recovered from COVID-19. The CDR3 runs from the conserved cysteine through the conserved F or W. The order of the fields is V gene, D gene, clone size, J gene, CDR3 protein, CDR3 DNA. D genes are given only for firm matches. Not every row has a clone size; where given, it reads once, few, many or a size class.

TRBV7-3,-,-,TRBJ2-6,CASSPQISGANVLTF,TGTGCCAGCAGCCCCCAGATCTCTGGGGCCAACGTCCTGACTTTC
TRBV9,-,-,TRBJ2-2,CASSVAGNGELFF,TGTGCCAGCAGCGTAGCGGGAAACGGGGAGCTGTTTTTT
TRBV4-2,TRBD1,few,TRBJ1-4,CASSQDPGQGSEKLFF,TGTGCCAGCAGCCAAGATCCGGGACAGGGGAGTGAAAAACTGTTTTTT
TRBV28,TRBD1,-,TRBJ1-5,CASSFLDRANQPQHF,TGTGCCAGCAGTTTCCTGGACAGGGCTAATCAGCCCCAGCATTTT
TRBV29-1,TRBD1,few,TRBJ2-7,CSVESGAGGKYEQYF,TGCAGCGTTGAATCGGGGGCAGGGGGCAAGTACGAGCAGTACTTC
TRBV5-6,-,-,TRBJ2-1,CASSLVDSNEQFF,TGTGCCAGCAGCTTGGTAGACAGTAATGAGCAGTTCTTC
TRBV5-5,-,-,TRBJ2-7,CASSFQEGLGEQYF,TGTGCCAGCAGCTTCCAGGAGGGATTGGGGGAGCAGTACTTC
TRBV6-5,TRBD1,-,TRBJ2-2,CASSFYGTGNTGELFF,TGTGCCAGCAGTTTTTACGGGACAGGCAACACCGGGGAGCTGTTTTTT
TRBV19,-,-,TRBJ1-2,CASTSGGRIYGYTF,TGTGCCAGTACGAGCGGGGGGAGGATCTATGGCTACACCTTC
TRBV12-5,-,-,TRBJ2-5,CASGLKRRVSDQETQYF,TGTGCTAGTGGTTTGAAAAGGAGAGTTTCCGACCAAGAGACCCAGTACTTC
TRBV6-5,TRBD1,-,TRBJ2-7,CASTATGGSYEQYF,TGTGCCAGCACCGCGACAGGGGGATCCTACGAGCAGTACTTC
TRBV6-5,-,-,TRBJ2-7,CASRTGGGDEQYF,TGTGCCAGCAGAACAGGGGGGGGCGACGAGCAGTACTTC
TRBV30,-,-,TRBJ2-1,CAWSVGARVNEQFF,TGTGCCTGGAGTGTAGGAGCCAGGGTCAATGAGCAGTTCTTC
TRBV6-6,-,-,TRBJ1-2,CASGEGNYGYTF,TGTGCCAGCGGGGAGGGGAACTATGGCTACACCTTC
TRBV19,-,-,TRBJ2-6,CASSIDRGSGANVLTF,TGTGCCAGTAGTATAGATCGAGGTTCTGGGGCCAACGTCCTGACTTTC
TRBV27,TRBD1,-,TRBJ1-2,CASSLVGGAFNYGYTF,TGTGCCAGCAGCCTCGTAGGGGGCGCCTTTAACTATGGCTACACCTTC
TRBV15,-,-,TRBJ1-4,CATSRDGGREDEKLFF,TGTGCCACCAGCAGAGATGGGGGCAGGGAAGATGAAAAACTGTTTTTT
TRBV3-1/TRBV3-2,TRBD2,-,TRBJ2-7,CASSRWTSGSPTYEQYF,TGTGCCAGCAGCCGATGGACTAGCGGGAGTCCTACCTACGAGCAGTACTTC
TRBV5-1,TRBD1,-,TRBJ1-3,CASSLSPGQGLGNTIYF,TGCGCCAGCAGCTTGTCCCCGGGACAGGGGCTCGGAAACACCATATATTTT
TRBV19,-,-,TRBJ2-7,CASSMGTTYEQYF,TGTGCCAGTAGTATGGGGACAACCTACGAGCAGTACTTC
TRBV2,-,-,TRBJ1-2,CASSDGQYRVGGYTF,TGTGCCAGCAGCGACGGCCAGTACAGGGTGGGAGGCTACACCTTC
TRBV5-1,TRBD1,-,TRBJ2-5,CASSVGQGRETQYF,TGCGCCAGCAGCGTTGGACAGGGGCGAGAGACCCAGTACTTC